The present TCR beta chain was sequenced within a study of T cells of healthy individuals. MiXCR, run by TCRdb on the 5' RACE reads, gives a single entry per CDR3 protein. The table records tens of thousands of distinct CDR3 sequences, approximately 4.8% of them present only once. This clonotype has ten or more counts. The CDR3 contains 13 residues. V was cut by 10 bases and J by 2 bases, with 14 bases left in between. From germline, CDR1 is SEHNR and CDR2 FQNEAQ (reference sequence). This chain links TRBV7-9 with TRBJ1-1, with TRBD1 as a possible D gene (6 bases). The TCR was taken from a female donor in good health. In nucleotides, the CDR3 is TGTGCCATCATTAGACAGGCTAACACTGAAGCTTTCTTT. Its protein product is CAIIRQANTEAFF.